This TCR beta chain was recovered during a study of early T cells in non-severe SARS-CoV-2 infection. Study overall: Investigators sequenced bulk RNA drawn from unsorted whole blood, and chains remained unpaired. Study outcomes and limitations: Sequences matched to VDJdb favored anti-spike CD8 responses, while private and CD4 specificities were missed.

In the library, individual cDNA molecules carried attached unique molecular identifiers. MiXCR was run by TCRdb on the 5' RACE reads, yielding one entry per CDR3 protein. The sample has 70,000 or so distinct CDR3 sequences; about a tenth are singletons. The germline gives CDR1 SNHLY, CDR2 FYNNEI. This CDR3 has 14 residues. V trimming: 11 bases; J trimming: 1 base; junction bases outside the gene matches: 9. This clonotype is medium-sized. Its cognate antigen is unknown. The sample was whole blood, taken at baseline. The chain employs TRBV2 and TRBJ2-3; 7 bases agree with TRBD2. The sequence came from an adult who was a healthcare worker with PCR-confirmed SARS-CoV-2 infection or an uninfected control (not recorded which). The CDR3, as DNA: TGTGCCCGAACCGCCAGCGGGGGCACAGATACGCAGTATTTT. It encodes CARTASGGTDTQYF.